This entry features one T cell receptor (beta chain) sequence. TCRdb's table, derived via immunoSEQ multiplex PCR, lists solely in-frame clones and lacks some. Among 35,000 to 45,000 clones, roughly 90% were seen once, and the ten largest hold roughly 4%. This sample stems from a study of T cell changes during pregnancy in multiple sclerosis. The receptor was isolated from a female donor with multiple sclerosis, enrolled in a pregnancy study. The sequences come from CD8+ T cells from peripheral blood mononuclear cells, collected in the first trimester of pregnancy.

The CDR3 DNA reads as TGTGCCAGCAGCGTAGAGCCCCTCCCAGGGGCTAATTCACCCCTCCACTTT. Amino acid sequence: CASSVEPLPGANSPLHF. The chain combines TRBV9 with TRBJ1-6, with D perhaps matching TRBD1 (6 bases). Germline values: CDR1 SGDLS, CDR2 YYNGEE. V lost 0 bases and J lost 6, with 16 bases in between. CDR3 size: 17 residues.